This T cell receptor (beta chain) was identified in a study of shared clonotypes between healthy human individuals. Across the study: There were three CD4 naive, three CD4 memory, two CD8 naive and one CD8 memory plates per donor.

V shed 2 bases and J 5 bases; nucleotides not matched to a gene: 8. The germline CDR1 and CDR2 sequences are SSHAT and FNYEAQ (reference sequence). This CDR3 spans 15 amino acids. Method: immunoSEQ multiplex PCR; TCRdb's copy keeps in-frame clones and lacks some. The profile shows more than 200,000 clones, about 65% of them singletons. Sequencing was done on a sample of memory CD4+ T cells sorted from blood. The subset was: CD45RA-negative fraction. The receptor was isolated from a man between 25 and 39 years old in good health. This chain joins TRBV7-7 and TRBJ2-5; 7 nucleotides agree with TRBD2. This chain's CDR3 is CASSLTGGLVETQYF. In nucleotides, the CDR3 is TGTGCCAGCAGCTTAACGGGAGGCTTGGTGGAGACCCAGTACTTC.